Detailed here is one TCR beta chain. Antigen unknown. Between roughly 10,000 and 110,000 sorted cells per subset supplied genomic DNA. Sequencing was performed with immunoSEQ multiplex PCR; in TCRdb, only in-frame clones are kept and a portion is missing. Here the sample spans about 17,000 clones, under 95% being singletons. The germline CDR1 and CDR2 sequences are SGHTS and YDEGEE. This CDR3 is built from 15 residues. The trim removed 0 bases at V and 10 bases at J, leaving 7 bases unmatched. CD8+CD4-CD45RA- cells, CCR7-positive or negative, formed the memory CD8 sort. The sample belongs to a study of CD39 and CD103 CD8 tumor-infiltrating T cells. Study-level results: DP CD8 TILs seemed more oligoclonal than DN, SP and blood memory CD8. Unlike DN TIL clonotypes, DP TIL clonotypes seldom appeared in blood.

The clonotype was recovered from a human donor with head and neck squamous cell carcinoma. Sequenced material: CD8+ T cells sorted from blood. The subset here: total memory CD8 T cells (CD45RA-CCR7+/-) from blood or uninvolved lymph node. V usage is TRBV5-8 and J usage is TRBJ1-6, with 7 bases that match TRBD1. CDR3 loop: CASSLDTGVGSPLHF. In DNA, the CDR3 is TGTGCCAGCAGCTTGGATACAGGGGTTGGCTCACCCCTCCACTTT.